This TCR beta chain was retrieved from a study of T-cell reconstitution after alpha-beta-depleted transplantation in children. The authors prepared the TCRbeta library with unique molecular identifiers. Via MiXCR, TCRdb re-called the PCR reads, giving one row per CDR3 protein. The table lists 420,000 or so distinct CDR3 sequences, approximately 11% of them singletons. This clonotype was recorded a few times. The junction had 3 bases not matched to a gene; V was cut back by 6 bases and J by 3 bases. Per the germline V gene, CDR1 is MNHEY and CDR2 is SVGEGT. This CDR3 has 14 residues. The chain combines TRBV6-2 or TRBV6-3 with TRBJ2-1; 9 nucleotides match TRBD1. This clonotype was obtained from a human donor who donated a stem cell graft to a child with acute myeloid leukemia. The sample was PBMCs from the stem cell graft donor, taken from the stem cell graft. In DNA, the CDR3 is TGTGCCAGCAGCAAGGGACAGGGCTACAATGAGCAGTTCTTC. Protein: CASSKGQGYNEQFF.